This T cell receptor (beta chain) was recovered during a study of blood T cell repertoires in COVID-19. Method: immunoSEQ multiplex PCR; TCRdb's copy keeps in-frame clones and lacks some. The sample includes about 410,000 clones, approximately 90% of them seen just once. There are 19 residues in the CDR3. Germline values: CDR1 LGHNA, CDR2 YSLEER. V lost 2 bases and J 3 bases, leaving 22 bases between the germline ends. Followed longitudinally, the Seattle patients had been enrolled during active infection. This receptor was identified in a middle-aged woman with COVID-19, enrolled during active disease. What was sequenced was peripheral blood. This chain uses TRBV4-3 with TRBJ1-4; a possible D gene is TRBD1 (6 bases). CDR3 sequence (DNA): TGCGCCAGCAGCCAAAGGGACATACGTTCCTGGCAGGCTAATGAAAAACTGTTTTTT. Amino acids: CASSQRDIRSWQANEKLFF.